This passage covers 17 T cell receptor beta chains from one sample sequenced in a study of CD8+ T cells in alopecia areata. Regarding treatment: oral pan-JAK inhibitor, 5-10 mg twice daily. It was cDNA, reverse transcribed from extracted RNA, that served as the sequencing template. The method was immunoSEQ multiplex PCR; TCRdb's version includes in-frame clones alone and lacks a portion of them. This sample has approximately 170,000 clones; 50% to 60% occur once, and the top ten carry roughly 0.71%. The specimen comprised CD4+ T cells sorted from blood, sampled at week 4, from a patient treated with tofacitinib. The receptors originated from a human donor with alopecia areata.

In this sample, this clone turned up once. The genes are TRBV15 and TRBJ1-2, with D tentatively TRBD1 (6 bases). The germline V gene encodes CDR1 LNHNV and CDR2 YYDKDF (reference sequence). The CDR3 runs 17 residues. V was shortened by 6 bases and J by 4 bases, with 24 bases between the two germline ends. The CDR3 DNA reads as TGTGCCACCAGAAAAGGGGGATCGGTGGTGGAGAGCTATGGCTACACCTTC. It encodes CATRKGGSVVESYGYTF.

This clone showed up just a few times. The DNA of the CDR3 is TGTGCCAGCACTCCGCAGGACACCGGGGAGCTGTTTTTT. This gives the protein CASTPQDTGELFF. The rearrangement joins TRBV9 to TRBJ2-2; unclear D gene. V dropped 6 bases and J dropped 3 bases, with 9 bases sitting between them. The CDR3 is made up of 13 amino acids. The germline CDR1 and CDR2 sequences are SGDLS and YYNGEE.

For the CDR3, the DNA is TGCGCCAGCAGTCGGGGGGGATCTGGGGCCAACGTCCTGACTTTC. Translation: CASSRGGSGANVLTF. J is TRBJ2-6 and V is TRBV23-1; 7 bases line up with TRBD2. TRBV23-1 is filed as an ORF, its function uncertain. This CDR3 has 15 residues. The V gene end was trimmed by 4 bases and the J gene end by 1 base; junction bases not matched to a gene: 1.

This clone has only a few counts. Additional DNA sequences in this sample encode the identical CDR3. The chain joins TRBV7-2 to TRBJ2-1; D call uncertain. Trimming took 0 bases from V and 6 from J, leaving 3 bases between them. This CDR3 has 12 residues. Per the germline V gene, CDR1 is SGHTA and CDR2 is FQGNSA. The CDR3 region has the DNA TGTGCCAGCAGCTTAGCGTTCAATGAGCAGTTCTTC. This translates into CASSLAFNEQFF.

A remark on this clone: The junction does not match germline at one end; this may be a read error. V usage is TRBV2 and J usage is TRBJ2-7, with 12 bases that match TRBD2. The CDR3 runs 11 residues. The germline V gene encodes CDR1 SNHLY and CDR2 FYNNEI. CDR3 in DNA: TGTGCCAGCAGAGGGGGACTAGCGGGCGACTTC. Protein product: CASRGGLAGDF.

The rearrangement uses TRBV29-1 and TRBJ2-7; 7 positions agree with TRBD2. This CDR3 has 13 residues. Germline CDR1 is SQVTM and CDR2 is ANQGSEA. V shed 4 bases, J shed 5 bases, and the junction held 8 bases outside the gene matches. The CDR3 region has the DNA TGCAGCGTTGGGGAGGGGTGGATCGACGAGCAGTACTTC. This encodes CSVGEGWIDEQYF.

CDR3: CASSLLGGSQETQYF. In DNA, the CDR3 is TGTGCCAGCAGCCTACTCGGAGGGAGTCAAGAGACCCAGTACTTC. The rearrangement joins TRBV28 to TRBJ2-5; D possibly corresponds to TRBD2 (6 bases). The CDR3 sequence is 15 residues long. CDR1 and CDR2 from the germline V gene are MDHEN and SYDVKM. V was cut by 6 bases and J by 2 bases, with 16 bases left in between. The entire variable domain, with the rest obtained from reference TRBV28 and TRBJ2-5, is as follows: DVKVTQSSRYLVKRTGEKVFLECVQDMDHENMFWYRQDPGLGLRLIYFSYDVKMKEKGDIPEGYSVSREKKERFSLILESASTNQTSMYLCASSLLGGSQETQYFGPGTRLLVL.

V usage is TRBV7-2 and J usage is TRBJ2-7, with 11 bases matching TRBD2. The germline V gene encodes CDR1 SGHTA and CDR2 FQGNSA. V lost 5 bases to trimming and J lost 6 bases; unmatched junction nucleotides: 9. This CDR3 spans 15 amino acids. This chain's CDR3 is CASSPTSGRGSEQYF. CDR3 bases: TGTGCCAGCAGCCCTACTAGCGGGAGAGGTAGCGAGCAGTACTTC.

A word on this clone: At one end, the junction sequence differs from germline, possibly due to a read error. The chain joins TRBV20-1 to TRBJ2-4; D may be TRBD1 (5 bases). The V gene's germline CDR1 is DFQATT and CDR2 SNEGSKA (reference sequence). This CDR3 has 11 residues. CDR3 coding DNA: TGTGGGGCGGTAGCCAAAAACATTCAGTACTTC. It translates to CGAVAKNIQYF.

On this clone itself: The same CDR3 also results from other DNA sequences found in this sample. The chain recombines TRBV20-1 with TRBJ1-1; no firm D call. V was pared by 1 base and J by 4 bases, with 4 bases between. The CDR3 covers 11 residues. Germline-derived CDR1 and CDR2 are DFQATT and SNEGSKA (reference sequence). The chain's CDR3 is CSARGSTEAFF. The CDR3 nucleotides are TGCAGTGCTAGAGGTAGCACTGAAGCTTTCTTT.

This clone was detected ten times or more. The chain recombines TRBV7-8 with TRBJ2-1, with 7 bases matching TRBD2. The CDR3 runs 15 residues. Unmatched junction bases numbered 4, after V lost 3 bases and J lost 2 bases. Germline lookup yields CDR1 SGHVS and CDR2 FQNEAQ. CDR3 nucleotide sequence: TGTGCCAGCAGCTTCAGGGAGGGGACCTACAATGAGCAGTTCTTC. This sequence encodes CASSFREGTYNEQFF.

V is TRBV5-6 and J is TRBJ2-2; D ambiguous. CDR3 length: 16 residues. Germline-derived CDR1 and CDR2 are SGHDT and YYEEEE. The V end was cut by 1 base, the J end by 5 bases, with 15 bases between. The CDR3 bases are TGTGCCAGCAGCTTGTTCTACCAACTGAAAACCGGGGAGCTGTTTTTT. Translation: CASSLFYQLKTGELFF.

This clone was counted between two and nine times. V gene TRBV7-2 combines with J gene TRBJ2-7, with TRBD1 matching over 7 bases. Germline values: CDR1 SGHTA, CDR2 FQGNSA. The ends lost 5 bases at V and 7 bases at J; junction bases unmatched: 14. CDR3 size: 15 residues. CDR3 DNA sequence: TGTGCCAGCAGCGCCACCGGGACAGTCCTTAGGGAGCAGTACTTC. This gives the protein CASSATGTVLREQYF.

The chain joins TRBV5-1 to TRBJ2-1; D is unclear. Germline V gene sequence: CDR1 SGHRS, CDR2 YFSETQ. CDR3 size: 12 residues. Trimming took 0 bases from V and 8 from J, leaving 6 bases between them. The CDR3 reads CASSLGRDEQFF. The CDR3 DNA reads TGCGCCAGCAGCTTGGGGCGTGATGAGCAGTTCTTC.

V gene TRBV4-1 combines with J gene TRBJ1-5, with D unclear. V lost 0 bases, J lost 5 bases, and 5 bases lay in between. Germline CDR1 and CDR2: MGHRA and YSYEKL. CDR3 length equals 13 residues. CDR3 sequence reads: CASSQDADQPQHF. In DNA form, the CDR3 reads TGCGCCAGCAGCCAAGATGCGGATCAGCCCCAGCATTTT.

The chain recombines TRBV7-6 with TRBJ2-2; the D is unclear. The germline gives CDR1 SGHVS, CDR2 FNYEAQ. V gave up 5 bases and J gave up 1 base, with 5 bases separating them. CDR3 length equals 13 residues. CDR3 in DNA: TGTGCCAGCAGCCCACAGAACACCGGGGAGCTGTTTTTT. It yields the protein CASSPQNTGELFF. Full variable domain (rest looked up from reference TRBV7-6 and TRBJ2-2): GAGVSQSPRYKVTKRGQDVALRCDPISGHVSLYWYRQALGQGPEFLTYFNYEAQQDKSGLPNDRFSAERPEGSISTLTIQRTEQRDSAMYRCASSPQNTGELFFGEGSRLTVL.

The chain uses TRBV7-2 and TRBJ2-3; the D call may be TRBD1 or TRBD2 (5 bases each). V was shortened by 3 bases and J by 6 bases, with 16 bases between the two germline ends. This CDR3 spans 15 amino acids. The germline V gene has CDR1 SGHTA and CDR2 FQGNSA. The CDR3 DNA is TGTGCCAGCAGCTTCGTTCGGGACCCGTGGGATACGCAGTATTTT. Translation gives CASSFVRDPWDTQYF.